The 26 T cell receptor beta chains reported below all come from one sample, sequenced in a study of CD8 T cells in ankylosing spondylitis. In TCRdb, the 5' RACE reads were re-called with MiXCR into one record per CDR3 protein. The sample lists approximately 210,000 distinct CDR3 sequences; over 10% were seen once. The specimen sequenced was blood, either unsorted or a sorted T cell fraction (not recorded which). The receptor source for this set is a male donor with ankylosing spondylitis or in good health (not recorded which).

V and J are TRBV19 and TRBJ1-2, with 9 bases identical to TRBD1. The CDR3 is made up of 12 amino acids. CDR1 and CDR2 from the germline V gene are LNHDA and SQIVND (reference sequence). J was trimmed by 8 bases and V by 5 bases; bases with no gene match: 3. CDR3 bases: TGTGCCAGTAGTTTGACAGGGGGAGGCTACACCTTC. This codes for CASSLTGGGYTF.

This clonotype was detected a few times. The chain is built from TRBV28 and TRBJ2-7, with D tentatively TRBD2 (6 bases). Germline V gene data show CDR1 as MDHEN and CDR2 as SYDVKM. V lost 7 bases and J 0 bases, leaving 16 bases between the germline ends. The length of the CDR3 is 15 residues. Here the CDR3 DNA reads TGTGCCAGCACCCTGCCCGGGAGCCGCTCCTACGAGCAGTACTTC. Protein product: CASTLPGSRSYEQYF.

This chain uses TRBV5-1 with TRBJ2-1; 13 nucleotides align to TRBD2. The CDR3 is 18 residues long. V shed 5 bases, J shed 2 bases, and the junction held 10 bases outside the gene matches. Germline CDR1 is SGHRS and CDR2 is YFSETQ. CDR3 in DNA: TGCGCCAGCAGTACCAGGTGGACTAGCGGGGGAACCTACAATGAGCAGTTCTTC. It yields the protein CASSTRWTSGGTYNEQFF. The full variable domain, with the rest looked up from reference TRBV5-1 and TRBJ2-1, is KAGVTQTPRYLIKTRGQQVTLSCSPISGHRSVSWYQQTPGQGLQFLFEYFSETQRNKGNFPGRFSGRQFSNSRSEMNVSTLELGDSALYLCASSTRWTSGGTYNEQFFGPGTRLTVL.

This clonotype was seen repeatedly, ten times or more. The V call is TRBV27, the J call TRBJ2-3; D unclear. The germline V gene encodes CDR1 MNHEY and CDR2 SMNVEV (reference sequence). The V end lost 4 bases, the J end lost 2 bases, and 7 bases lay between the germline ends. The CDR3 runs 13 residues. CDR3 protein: CASSSSHTDTQYF. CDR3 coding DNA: TGTGCCAGCAGTTCTTCCCACACAGATACGCAGTATTTT.

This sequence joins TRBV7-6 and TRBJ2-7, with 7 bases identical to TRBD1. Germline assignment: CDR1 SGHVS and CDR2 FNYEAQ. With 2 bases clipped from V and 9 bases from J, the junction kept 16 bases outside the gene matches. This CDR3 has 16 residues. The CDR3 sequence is CASSLSSDRWEEGQYF. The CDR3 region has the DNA TGTGCCAGCAGCTTATCCTCGGACAGGTGGGAAGAGGGGCAGTACTTC.

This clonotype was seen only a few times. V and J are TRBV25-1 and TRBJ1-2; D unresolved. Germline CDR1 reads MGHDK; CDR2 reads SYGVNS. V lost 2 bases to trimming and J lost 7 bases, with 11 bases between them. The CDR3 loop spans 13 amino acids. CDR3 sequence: CASSELGRGGYTF. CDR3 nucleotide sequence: TGTGCCAGCAGTGAACTCGGGCGAGGTGGCTACACCTTC.

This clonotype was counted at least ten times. The CDR3 spells CASSLGAGEGTEAFF. In DNA form, the CDR3 reads TGCGCCAGCAGCTTGGGCGCAGGGGAGGGGACTGAAGCTTTCTTT. This chain joins TRBV5-1 and TRBJ1-1, with D possibly being TRBD1 (6 bases). The CDR3 covers 15 residues. Trimming pared 0 bases from V and 5 bases from J, leaving 14 bases between. The germline gives CDR1 SGHRS, CDR2 YFSETQ. Supplemented by reference TRBV5-1 and TRBJ1-1, the full variable domain reads KAGVTQTPRYLIKTRGQQVTLSCSPISGHRSVSWYQQTPGQGLQFLFEYFSETQRNKGNFPGRFSGRQFSNSRSEMNVSTLELGDSALYLCASSLGAGEGTEAFFGQGTRLTVV.

The CDR3 here is CASSDAGGLAVDEQYF. The CDR3 region has the DNA TGTGCCAGCAGCGACGCTGGGGGGCTAGCTGTGGACGAGCAGTACTTC. The chain couples TRBV7-8 to TRBJ2-7; possibly TRBD1 or TRBD2 for D (6 bases each). The CDR3 extends over 16 amino acids. Trimming cost V 5 bases and J 5 bases, with 22 bases left between them. Germline CDR1 and CDR2: SGHVS and FQNEAQ.

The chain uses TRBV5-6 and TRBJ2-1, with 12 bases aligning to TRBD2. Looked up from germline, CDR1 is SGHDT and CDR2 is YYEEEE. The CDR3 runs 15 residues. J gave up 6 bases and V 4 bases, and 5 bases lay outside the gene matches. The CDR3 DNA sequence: TGTGCCAGCAGCGCCTGGACTAGCGGGACCAATGAGCAGTTCTTC. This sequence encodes CASSAWTSGTNEQFF.

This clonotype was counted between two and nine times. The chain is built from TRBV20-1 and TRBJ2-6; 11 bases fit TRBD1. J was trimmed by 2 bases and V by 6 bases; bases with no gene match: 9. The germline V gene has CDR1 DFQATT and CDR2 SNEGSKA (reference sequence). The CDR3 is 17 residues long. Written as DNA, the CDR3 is TGCAGTGCCATGGGACAGGGGGAATACCCTGGGGCCAACGTCCTGACTTTC. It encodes CSAMGQGEYPGANVLTF.

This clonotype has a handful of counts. The CDR3 reads CASSTDRGYNEQFF. The CDR3, as DNA: TGTGCCAGCAGTACGGACAGGGGATACAATGAGCAGTTCTTC. The chain uses TRBV12-3 or TRBV12-4 and TRBJ2-1, with TRBD1 matching over 9 bases. The CDR3 totals 14 residues. J was trimmed by 4 bases and V by 5 bases; bases with no gene match: 3.

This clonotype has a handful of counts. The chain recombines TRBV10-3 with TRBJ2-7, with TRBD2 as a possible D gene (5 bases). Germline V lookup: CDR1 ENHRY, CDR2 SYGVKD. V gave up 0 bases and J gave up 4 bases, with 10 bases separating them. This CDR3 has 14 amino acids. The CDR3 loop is CAISESEGLYEQYF. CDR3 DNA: TGTGCCATCAGTGAGTCTGAGGGTCTATACGAGCAGTACTTC.

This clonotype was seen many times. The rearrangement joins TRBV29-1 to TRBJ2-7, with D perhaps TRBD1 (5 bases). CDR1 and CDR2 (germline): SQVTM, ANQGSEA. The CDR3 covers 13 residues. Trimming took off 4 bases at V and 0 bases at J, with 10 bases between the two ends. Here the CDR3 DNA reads TGCAGCGTTGTGACAGCCAGCTCCTACGAGCAGTACTTC. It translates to CSVVTASSYEQYF.

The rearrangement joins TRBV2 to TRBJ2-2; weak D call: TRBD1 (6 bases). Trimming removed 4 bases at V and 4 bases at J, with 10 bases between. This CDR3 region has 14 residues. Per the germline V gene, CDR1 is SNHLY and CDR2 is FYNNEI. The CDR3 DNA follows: TGTGCCAGCAGTGGGCAGGGGTCCACCGGGGAGCTGTTTTTT. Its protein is CASSGQGSTGELFF.

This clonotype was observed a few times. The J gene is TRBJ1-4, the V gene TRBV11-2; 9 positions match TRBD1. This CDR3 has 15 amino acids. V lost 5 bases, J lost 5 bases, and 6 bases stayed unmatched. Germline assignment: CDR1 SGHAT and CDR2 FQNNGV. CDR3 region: CASSITGTGNEKLFF. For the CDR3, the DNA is TGTGCCAGCAGCATTACCGGGACAGGGAATGAAAAACTGTTTTTT. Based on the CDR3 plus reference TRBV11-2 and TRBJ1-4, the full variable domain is EAGVAQSPRYKIIEKRQSVAFWCNPISGHATLYWYQQILGQGPKLLIQFQNNGVVDDSQLPKDRFSAERLKGVDSTLKIQPAKLEDSAVYLCASSITGTGNEKLFFGSGTQLSVL.

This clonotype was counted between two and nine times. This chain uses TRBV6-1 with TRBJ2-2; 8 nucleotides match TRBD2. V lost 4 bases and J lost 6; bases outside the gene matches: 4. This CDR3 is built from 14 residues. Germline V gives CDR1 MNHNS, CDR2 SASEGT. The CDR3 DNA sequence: TGTGCCAGCAGTGGCGGACTAGCTTCCGGGGAGCTGTTTTTT. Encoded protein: CASSGGLASGELFF.

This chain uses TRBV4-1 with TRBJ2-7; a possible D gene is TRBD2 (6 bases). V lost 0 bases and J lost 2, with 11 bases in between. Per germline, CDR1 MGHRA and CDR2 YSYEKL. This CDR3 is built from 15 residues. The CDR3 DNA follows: TGCGCCAGCAGCCAAGACGGGGGACGAGCCTACGAGCAGTACTTC. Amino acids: CASSQDGGRAYEQYF.

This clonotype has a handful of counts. The CDR3 here is CASSPLRDRGNEQFF. In DNA, the CDR3 is TGTGCCAGCAGTCCCCTGAGGGACAGGGGGAATGAGCAGTTCTTC. The chain is built from TRBV12-3 or TRBV12-4 and TRBJ2-1; 11 bases map to TRBD1. This CDR3 has 15 residues. The trim removed 5 bases at V and 7 bases at J, leaving 7 bases unmatched.

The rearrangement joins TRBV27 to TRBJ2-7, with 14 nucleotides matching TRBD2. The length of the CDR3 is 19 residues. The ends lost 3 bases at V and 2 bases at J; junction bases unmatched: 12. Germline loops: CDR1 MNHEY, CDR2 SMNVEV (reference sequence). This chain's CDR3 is CASSFGTGTSGRTPYEQYF. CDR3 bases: TGTGCCAGCAGTTTTGGGACCGGGACTAGCGGGAGAACGCCCTACGAGCAGTACTTC.

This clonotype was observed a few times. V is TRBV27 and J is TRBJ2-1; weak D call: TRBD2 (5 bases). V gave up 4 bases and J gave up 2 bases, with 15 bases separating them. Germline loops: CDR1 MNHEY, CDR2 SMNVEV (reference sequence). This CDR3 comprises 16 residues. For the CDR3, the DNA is TGTGCCAGCAGTTATATATCCGCGGGTCCCTACAATGAGCAGTTCTTC. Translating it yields CASSYISAGPYNEQFF.

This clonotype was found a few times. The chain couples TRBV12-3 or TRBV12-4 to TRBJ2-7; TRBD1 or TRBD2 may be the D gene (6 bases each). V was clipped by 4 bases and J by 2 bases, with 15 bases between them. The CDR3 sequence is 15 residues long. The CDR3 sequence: CASSSDRTGAYEQYF. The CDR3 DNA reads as TGTGCCAGCAGTTCCGACAGGACGGGAGCCTACGAGCAGTACTTC.

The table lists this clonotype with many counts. CDR3 nucleotide sequence: TGTGCCACCTCGGGACAGACTGACAATGAGCAGTTCTTC. This gives the protein CATSGQTDNEQFF. The chain is built from TRBV27 and TRBJ2-1, with TRBD1 matching 7 bases. This CDR3 comprises 13 residues. Germline V lookup: CDR1 MNHEY, CDR2 SMNVEV (reference sequence). V gave up 10 bases and J gave up 5 bases; unmatched junction bases: 8.

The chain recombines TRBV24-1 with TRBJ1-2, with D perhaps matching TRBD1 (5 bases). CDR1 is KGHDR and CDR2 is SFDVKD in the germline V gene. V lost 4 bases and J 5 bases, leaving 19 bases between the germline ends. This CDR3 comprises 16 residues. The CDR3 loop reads CATSDPWDPKLYGYTF. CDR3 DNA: TGTGCCACCAGTGACCCCTGGGACCCCAAGCTTTATGGCTACACCTTC.

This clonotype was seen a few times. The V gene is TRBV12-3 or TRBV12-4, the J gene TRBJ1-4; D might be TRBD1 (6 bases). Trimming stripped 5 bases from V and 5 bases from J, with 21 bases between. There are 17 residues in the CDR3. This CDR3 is CASSITPYREGNEKLFF. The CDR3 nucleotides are TGTGCCAGCAGTATAACACCTTACAGGGAAGGAAATGAAAAACTGTTTTTT.

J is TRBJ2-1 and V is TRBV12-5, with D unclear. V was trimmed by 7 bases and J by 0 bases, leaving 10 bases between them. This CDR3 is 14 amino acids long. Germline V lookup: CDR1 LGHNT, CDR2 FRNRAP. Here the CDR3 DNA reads TGTGCTAGTGCCACCGACCGCTCCTACAATGAGCAGTTCTTC. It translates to CASATDRSYNEQFF. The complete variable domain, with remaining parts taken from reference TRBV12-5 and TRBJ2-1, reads DARVTQTPRHKVTEMGQEVTMRCQPILGHNTVFWYRQTMMQGLELLAYFRNRAPLDDSGMPKDRFSAEMPDATLATLKIQPSEPRDSAVYFCASATDRSYNEQFFGPGTRLTVL.

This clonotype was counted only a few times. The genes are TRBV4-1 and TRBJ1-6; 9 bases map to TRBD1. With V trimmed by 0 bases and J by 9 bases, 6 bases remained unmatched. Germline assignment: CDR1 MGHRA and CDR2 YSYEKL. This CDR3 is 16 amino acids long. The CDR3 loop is CASSQEGTGRGSPLHF. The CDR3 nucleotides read TGCGCCAGCAGCCAAGAAGGGACAGGGAGGGGTTCACCCCTCCACTTT.